A selection of T cell receptor beta chains follows, all from one sample in a study of blood T cells in healthy people across ages. One entry per CDR3 protein results from TCRdb running MiXCR on the 5' RACE reads. The table records roughly 1.5 million distinct CDR3 sequences, roughly 43% of them present only once. Sequencing was carried out using blood. The receptors come from a woman aged 18 to 35 in good health. Each CDR3 is given with its conserved first and last residue. The D gene is left open where the match is weak. Expanded clones are given a class, and other clones once, few, many or no size at all.

V gene	D gene	J gene	clone size	CDR3 DNA	CDR3 protein
TRBV20-1	TRBD1	TRBJ2-3	NA	TGCAGTGCTTTTTTGCGCCACAGGGGTCCTAGCACAGATACGCAGTATTTT	CSAFLRHRGPSTDTQYF
TRBV7-9	NA	TRBJ2-1	few	TGTGCCAGCAGCCACGGACCTTCGTCCTACAATGAGCAGTTCTTC	CASSHGPSSYNEQFF
TRBV7-2	TRBD2	TRBJ2-7	few	TGTGCCAGCAGCTTAGCTCTAGCGGGAGGGCTCTACGAGCAGTACTTC	CASSLALAGGLYEQYF
TRBV11-2	TRBD2	TRBJ2-3	NA	TGTGCCAGCAGCTTAGGTAGCGGGGGGCTCTCGCGTACGCAGTATTTT	CASSLGSGGLSRTQYF
TRBV5-6	NA	TRBJ1-2	few	TGTGCCAGCAGCACTGGTGTGGGGCCCTATGGCTACACCTTC	CASSTGVGPYGYTF
TRBV20-1	TRBD1	TRBJ1-2	few	TGCAGTGCTAGAGATCTCGGGGGGACAGGGAACTATGGCTACACCTTC	CSARDLGGTGNYGYTF
TRBV25-1	NA	TRBJ1-5	NA	TGTACCAGCAGTGAACTGGAGCATCAGCCCCAGCATTTT	CTSSELEHQPQHF
TRBV7-9	TRBD2	TRBJ2-3	NA	TGTGCCAGCAGCCTCCCACTAGCGGGGATGTCTAGCACAGATACGCAGTATTTT	CASSLPLAGMSSTDTQYF
TRBV6-2/TRBV6-3	TRBD2	TRBJ2-7	few	TGTGCCAGCAGTTTTGGGACTAGTTCTACTTACGAGCAGTACTTC	CASSFGTSSTYEQYF
TRBV4-1	NA	TRBJ2-7	NA	TGCGCCAGCAGCACTCTTAAAGGCGGGGTTGGGTCCTACGAGCAGTACTTC	CASSTLKGGVGSYEQYF
TRBV12-3/TRBV12-4	NA	TRBJ1-2	NA	TGTGCCAGCAGTTTGACTCTGGGGGATGGCTACACCTTC	CASSLTLGDGYTF
TRBV2	NA	TRBJ2-7	NA	TGTGCCAGCACTTATCACGGGACTGGGGACGAGCAGTACTTC	CASTYHGTGDEQYF
TRBV7-2	NA	TRBJ2-3	few	TGTGCCAGCAGCTTAGCGCCGGGTGGGACAGATACGCAGTATTTT	CASSLAPGGTDTQYF
TRBV7-9	NA	TRBJ1-5	few	TGTGCCAGCAGCACGGGGAATAGCAATCAGCCCCAGCATTTT	CASSTGNSNQPQHF
TRBV10-3	TRBD1	TRBJ1-5	NA	TGTGCCACCCGGGACAGAGGGAATCAGCCCCAGCATTTT	CATRDRGNQPQHF
TRBV6-2/TRBV6-3	NA	TRBJ1-1	few	TGTGCCAGCACTGAAACGAACACTGAAGCTTTCTTT	CASTETNTEAFF
TRBV7-9	NA	TRBJ1-1	once	TGTGCCAGCAGCCTTTACAGGGATCTTATGAACACTGAAGCTTTCTTT	CASSLYRDLMNTEAFF
TRBV18	NA	TRBJ2-5	NA	TGTGCCAGCTCACCCCGTCTGAACAGTCAAGAGACCCAGTACTTC	CASSPRLNSQETQYF
TRBV7-2	NA	TRBJ2-7	NA	TGTGCCAGCAGCCCTAGGGGGACCAGCTACAATGAGCAGTACTTC	CASSPRGTSYNEQYF
TRBV5-1	NA	TRBJ2-3	NA	TGCGCCAGCGTGGGTGGGGGTCCCACAGATACGCAGTATTTT	CASVGGGPTDTQYF
TRBV5-1	TRBD1	TRBJ2-7	NA	TGCGCCAGCAGCTTGGTACCGGGACAGGGAACCGAGCAGTACTTC	CASSLVPGQGTEQYF
TRBV4-1	TRBD2	TRBJ2-1	few	TGCGCCAGCACCCATTTAGGTAGCGGGGTTATAAATGAGCAGTTCTTC	CASTHLGSGVINEQFF
TRBV3-1	NA	TRBJ2-1	NA	TGTGCCAGCAGCCAAGTGGGAGAGACCCAGTTCTTC	CASSQVGETQFF
TRBV7-2	NA	TRBJ2-7	few	TGTGCCAGCAGCTTAGCGCTCGAGCAGTACTTC	CASSLALEQYF
TRBV29-1	NA	TRBJ2-3	NA	TGCAGCGTGGTACTAGGGCTGGGCACAGATACGCAGTATTTT	CSVVLGLGTDTQYF
TRBV29-1	NA	TRBJ1-2	once	TGCAGCGTTGAAGATCTATGGACGCAAGGCTACACCTTC	CSVEDLWTQGYTF
TRBV20-1	NA	TRBJ2-3	NA	TGCAGTGCAAAGCGGCTCTTCACAGATACGCAGTATTTT	CSAKRLFTDTQYF
TRBV7-2	TRBD1	TRBJ1-4	NA	TGTGCCAGCAGCCCGGGGACAGGGAGGATTGGACTGTTTTTT	CASSPGTGRIGLFF
TRBV5-1	NA	TRBJ2-7	NA	TGCGCCAGCAGGTCGGACACCTCGGTGGGGTACGAGCAGTACTTC	CASRSDTSVGYEQYF
TRBV20-1	NA	TRBJ2-1	NA	TGCAGTGCTAGAGATCTTCAGGGGGGAAGGACCTACAATGAGCAGTTCTTC	CSARDLQGGRTYNEQFF
TRBV29-1	TRBD1	TRBJ1-1	many	TGCAGCGTTTTCCAGGGGGAAACTGAAGCTTTCTTT	CSVFQGETEAFF
TRBV7-9	TRBD2	TRBJ2-3	NA	TGTGCCAGCAGCGTGCGGGAGGGAAGACAGACCGCCCTTAGCACAGATACGCAGTATTTT	CASSVREGRQTALSTDTQYF
TRBV11-2	TRBD1	TRBJ1-1	NA	TGTGCCAGCAGCGCCCGGGACAGGGGGGAAGTTCCTGAAGCTTTCTTT	CASSARDRGEVPEAFF
TRBV27	NA	TRBJ1-2	NA	TGTGCCAGCAGTTTAGGCAGGGCAGGATCGAACTATGGCTACACCTTC	CASSLGRAGSNYGYTF
TRBV7-2	NA	TRBJ2-7	NA	TGTGCCAGCAGCTCCCCGACAGGATCCCTTGAGCAGTACTTC	CASSSPTGSLEQYF
TRBV7-2	NA	TRBJ2-1	few	TGTGCCAGCAGATCCGGGACTCTAGAGCAGTTCTTC	CASRSGTLEQFF
TRBV5-1	NA	TRBJ2-5	few	TGCGCCAGCAGCTTGGTACCCACCGGGGAAGAGACCCAGTACTTC	CASSLVPTGEETQYF
TRBV20-1	NA	TRBJ2-5	once	TGCAGTGCTACGCGAGAGACCCAGTACTTC	CSATRETQYF
TRBV18	NA	TRBJ1-6	NA	TGTGCCAGCTCACCACCGCTAGGGACCGCGGACTATAATTCACCCCTCCACTTT	CASSPPLGTADYNSPLHF
TRBV20-1	TRBD1	TRBJ2-5	NA	TGCAGTGCTAGCTTACCGGGACAGGGATCGGGGACCCAGTACTTC	CSASLPGQGSGTQYF
TRBV21-1	NA	TRBJ2-5	NA	TGTGCCAGTGATACAGGAGCAATAGGCAATAGGGAGACCCAGTACTTC	CASDTGAIGNRETQYF
TRBV7-4	TRBD1	TRBJ2-3	few	TGTGCCAGCAGCTTTGATGAGGTGAAGGGGGCCTCCTACACAGATACGCAGTATTTT	CASSFDEVKGASYTDTQYF
TRBV5-8	NA	TRBJ1-2	NA	TGTGCCAGCAGCCTCGTCCCTGTTTGGCCGTATGGCTACACCTTC	CASSLVPVWPYGYTF
TRBV12-3/TRBV12-4	NA	TRBJ1-2	few	TGTGCCAGCAGTTTAGGTACAGGGTGGTCTCCTAACTATGGCTACACCTTC	CASSLGTGWSPNYGYTF
TRBV4-2	NA	TRBJ1-3	few	TGTGCCAGCAGCCAAGGGATTCCTGGAAACACCATATATTTT	CASSQGIPGNTIYF
TRBV20-1	NA	TRBJ1-6	few	TGCAGTGCCCCTCCTGACAGGATCTCCTATAATTCACCCCTCCACTTT	CSAPPDRISYNSPLHF
TRBV29-1	NA	TRBJ1-1	few	TGCAGCGTTGAGGGCAGGGGAGCGCACACTGAAGCTTTCTTT	CSVEGRGAHTEAFF
TRBV7-2	TRBD2	TRBJ2-7	NA	TGTGCCAGCAGCCAGCGACTAGCGGGATCCCTTCGCAATGAGCAGTACTTC	CASSQRLAGSLRNEQYF
TRBV4-3	NA	TRBJ1-2	NA	TGCGCCAGCAGCCAAGACGTTTCTAACTATGGCTACACCTTC	CASSQDVSNYGYTF
TRBV9	NA	TRBJ2-1	few	TGTGCCAGCAACAGCTTCCTAGAAAATGAGCAGTTCTTC	CASNSFLENEQFF
TRBV28	TRBD1	TRBJ2-7	few	TGTGCCAGCAGTTACAGGGGACGGCAGTACTTC	CASSYRGRQYF
TRBV6-4	NA	TRBJ1-2	NA	TGTGCCAGCAGCAGGACGGGCACCCATTCGGATGGCTACACCTTC	CASSRTGTHSDGYTF